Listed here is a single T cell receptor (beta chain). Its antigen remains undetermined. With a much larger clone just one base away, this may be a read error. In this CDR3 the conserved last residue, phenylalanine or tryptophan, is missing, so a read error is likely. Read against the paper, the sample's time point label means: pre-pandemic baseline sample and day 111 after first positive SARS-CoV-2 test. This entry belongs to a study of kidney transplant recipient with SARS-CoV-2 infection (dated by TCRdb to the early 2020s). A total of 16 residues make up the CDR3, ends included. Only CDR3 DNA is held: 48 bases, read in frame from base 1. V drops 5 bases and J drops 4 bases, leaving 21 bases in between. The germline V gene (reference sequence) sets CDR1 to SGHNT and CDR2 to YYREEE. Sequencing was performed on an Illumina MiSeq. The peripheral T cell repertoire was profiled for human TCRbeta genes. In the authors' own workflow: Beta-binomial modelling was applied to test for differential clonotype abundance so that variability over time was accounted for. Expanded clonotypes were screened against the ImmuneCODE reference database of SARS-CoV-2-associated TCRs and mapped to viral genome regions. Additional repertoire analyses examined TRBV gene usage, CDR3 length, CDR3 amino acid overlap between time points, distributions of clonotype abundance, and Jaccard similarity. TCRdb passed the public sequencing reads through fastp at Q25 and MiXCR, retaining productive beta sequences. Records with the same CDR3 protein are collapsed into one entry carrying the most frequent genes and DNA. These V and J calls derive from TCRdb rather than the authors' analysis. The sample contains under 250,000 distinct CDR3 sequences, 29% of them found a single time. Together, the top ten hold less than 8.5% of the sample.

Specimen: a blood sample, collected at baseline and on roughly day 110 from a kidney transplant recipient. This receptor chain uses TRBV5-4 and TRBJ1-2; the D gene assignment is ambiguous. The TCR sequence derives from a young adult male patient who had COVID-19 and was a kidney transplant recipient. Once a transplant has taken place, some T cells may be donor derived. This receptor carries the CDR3 CASRQTVPGKTYGYTI. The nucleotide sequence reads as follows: TGTGCCAGCAGACAAACCGTACCAGGAAAGACCTATGGCTACACCATC.